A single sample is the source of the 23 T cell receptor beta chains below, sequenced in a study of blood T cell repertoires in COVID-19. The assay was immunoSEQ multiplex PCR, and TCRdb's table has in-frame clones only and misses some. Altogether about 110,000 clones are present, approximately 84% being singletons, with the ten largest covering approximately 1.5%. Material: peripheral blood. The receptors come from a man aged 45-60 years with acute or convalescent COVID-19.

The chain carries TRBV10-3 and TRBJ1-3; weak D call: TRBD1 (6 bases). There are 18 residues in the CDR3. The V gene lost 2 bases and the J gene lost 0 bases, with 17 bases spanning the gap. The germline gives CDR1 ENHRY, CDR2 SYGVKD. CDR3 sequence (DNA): TGTGCCATCAGTGAGGAGGGCCAGGGGCCGTTCTCTGGAAACACCATATATTTT. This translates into CAISEEGQGPFSGNTIYF.

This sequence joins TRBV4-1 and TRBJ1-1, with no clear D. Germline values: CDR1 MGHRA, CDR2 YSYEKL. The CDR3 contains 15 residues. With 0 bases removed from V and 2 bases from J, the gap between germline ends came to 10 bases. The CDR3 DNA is TGCGCCAGCAGCCAAGATATCCGGGAAAACACTGAAGCTTTCTTT. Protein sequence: CASSQDIRENTEAFF.

CDR3 in DNA: TGCAGTGCTAGTGCAGGGTCCAACTCCTACGAGCAGTACTTC. Residues: CSASAGSNSYEQYF. The chain joins TRBV20-1 to TRBJ2-7, with D possibly TRBD1 on 5 matching bases. This CDR3 comprises 14 residues. Trimming left V 3 bases short and J 0 bases short, with 12 bases between. Germline values: CDR1 DFQATT, CDR2 SNEGSKA (reference sequence).

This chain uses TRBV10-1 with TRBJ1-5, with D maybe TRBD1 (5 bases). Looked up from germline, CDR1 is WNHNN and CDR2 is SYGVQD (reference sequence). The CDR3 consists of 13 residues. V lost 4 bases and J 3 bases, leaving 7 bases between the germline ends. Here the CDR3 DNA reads TGCGCCAGCAGTGGACAGATCAATCAGCCCCAGCATTTT. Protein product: CASSGQINQPQHF.

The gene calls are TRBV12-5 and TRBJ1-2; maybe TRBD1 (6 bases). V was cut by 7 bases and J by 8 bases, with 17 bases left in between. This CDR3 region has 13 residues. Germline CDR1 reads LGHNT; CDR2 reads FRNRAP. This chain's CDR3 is CASDQETGQGYTF. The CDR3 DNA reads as TGTGCTAGTGACCAGGAAACAGGGCAAGGCTACACCTTC.

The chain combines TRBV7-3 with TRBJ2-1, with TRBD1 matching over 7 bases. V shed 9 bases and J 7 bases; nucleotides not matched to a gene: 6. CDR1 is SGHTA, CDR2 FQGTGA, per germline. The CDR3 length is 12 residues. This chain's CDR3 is CASGPGGNEQFF. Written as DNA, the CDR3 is TGTGCCAGTGGGCCAGGGGGTAATGAGCAGTTCTTC.

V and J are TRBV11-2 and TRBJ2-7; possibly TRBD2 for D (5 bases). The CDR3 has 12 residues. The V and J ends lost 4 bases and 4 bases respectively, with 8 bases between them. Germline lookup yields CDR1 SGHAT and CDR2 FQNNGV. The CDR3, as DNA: TGTGCCAGCAGCTCGGGGAAGTACGAGCAGTACGTC. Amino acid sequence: CASSSGKYEQYV.

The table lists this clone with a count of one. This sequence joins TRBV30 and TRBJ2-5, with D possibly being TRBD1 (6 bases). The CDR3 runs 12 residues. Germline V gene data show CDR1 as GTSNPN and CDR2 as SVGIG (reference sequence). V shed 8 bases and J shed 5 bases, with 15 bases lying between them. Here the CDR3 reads CAALQGGETQYF. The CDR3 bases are TGTGCCGCTTTACAGGGCGGGGAGACCCAGTACTTC.

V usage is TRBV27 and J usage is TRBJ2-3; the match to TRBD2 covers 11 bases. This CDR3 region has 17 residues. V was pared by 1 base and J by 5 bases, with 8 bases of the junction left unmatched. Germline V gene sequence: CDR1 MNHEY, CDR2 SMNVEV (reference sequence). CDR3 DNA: TGTGCCAGCAGTTTATTAGCGGGGGGGCCGGGGTTAGATACGCAGTATTTT. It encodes CASSLLAGGPGLDTQYF.

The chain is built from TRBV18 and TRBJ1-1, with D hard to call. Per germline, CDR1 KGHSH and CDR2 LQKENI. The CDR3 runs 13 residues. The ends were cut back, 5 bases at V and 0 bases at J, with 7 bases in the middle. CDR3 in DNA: TGTGCCAGCTCAGATCAGGTGAACACTGAAGCTTTCTTT. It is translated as CASSDQVNTEAFF.

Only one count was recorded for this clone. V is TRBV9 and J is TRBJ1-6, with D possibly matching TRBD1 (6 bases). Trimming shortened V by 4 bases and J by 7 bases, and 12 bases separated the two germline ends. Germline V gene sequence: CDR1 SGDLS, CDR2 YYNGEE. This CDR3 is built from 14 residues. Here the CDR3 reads CASSLGGLNSPLHF. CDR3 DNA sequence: TGTGCCAGCAGCTTAGGGGGGCTAAATTCACCCCTCCACTTT.

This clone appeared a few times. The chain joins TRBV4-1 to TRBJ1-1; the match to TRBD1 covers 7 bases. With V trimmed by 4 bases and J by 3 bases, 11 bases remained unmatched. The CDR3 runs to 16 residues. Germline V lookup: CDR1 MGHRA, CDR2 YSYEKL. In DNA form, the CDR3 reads TGCGCCAGCAGCCCGGAGGGGGCGAATATTTACACTGAAGCTTTCTTT. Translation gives CASSPEGANIYTEAFF.

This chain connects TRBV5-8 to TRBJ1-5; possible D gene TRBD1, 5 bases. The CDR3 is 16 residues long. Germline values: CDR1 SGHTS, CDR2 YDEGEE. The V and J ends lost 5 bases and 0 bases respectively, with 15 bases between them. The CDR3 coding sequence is TGTGCCAGCAGTGAAAACACAGGTTATAGCAATCAGCCCCAGCATTTT. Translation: CASSENTGYSNQPQHF. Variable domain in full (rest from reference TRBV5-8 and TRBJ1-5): EAGVTQSPTHLIKTRGQQATLRCSPISGHTSVYWYQQALGLGLQFLLWYDEGEERNRGNFPPRFSGRQFPNYSSELNVNALELEDSALYLCASSENTGYSNQPQHFGDGTRLSIL.

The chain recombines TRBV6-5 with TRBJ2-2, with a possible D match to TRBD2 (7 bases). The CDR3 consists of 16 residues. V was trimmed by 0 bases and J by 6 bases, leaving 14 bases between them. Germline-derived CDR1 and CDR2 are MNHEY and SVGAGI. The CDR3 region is CASSYSGGGAAGELFF. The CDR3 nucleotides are TGTGCCAGCAGTTACTCTGGTGGGGGGGCGGCCGGGGAGCTGTTTTTT.

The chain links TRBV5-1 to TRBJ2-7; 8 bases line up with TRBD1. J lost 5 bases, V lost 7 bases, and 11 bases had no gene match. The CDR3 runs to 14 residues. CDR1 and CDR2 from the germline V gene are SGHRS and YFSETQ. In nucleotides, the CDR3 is TGCGCCAGCGCCTGGCCAGGCAGGGGGCACGAGCAGTACTTC. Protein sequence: CASAWPGRGHEQYF. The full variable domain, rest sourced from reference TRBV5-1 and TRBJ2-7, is KAGVTQTPRYLIKTRGQQVTLSCSPISGHRSVSWYQQTPGQGLQFLFEYFSETQRNKGNFPGRFSGRQFSNSRSEMNVSTLELGDSALYLCASAWPGRGHEQYFGPGTRLTVT.

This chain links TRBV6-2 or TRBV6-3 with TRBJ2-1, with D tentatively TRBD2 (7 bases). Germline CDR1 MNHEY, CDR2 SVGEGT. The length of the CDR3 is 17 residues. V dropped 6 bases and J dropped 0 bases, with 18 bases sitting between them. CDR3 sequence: CASSPPSGGASYNEQFF. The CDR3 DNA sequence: TGTGCCAGCAGCCCTCCGAGTGGGGGGGCCTCCTACAATGAGCAGTTCTTC.

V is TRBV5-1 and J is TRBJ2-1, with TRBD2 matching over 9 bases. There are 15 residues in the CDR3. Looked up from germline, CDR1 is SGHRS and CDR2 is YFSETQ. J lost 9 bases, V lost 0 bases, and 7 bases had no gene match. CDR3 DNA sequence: TGCGCCAGCAGCTTGGCGGCGGGGGGGATGGGTGAGCAGTTCTTC. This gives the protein CASSLAAGGMGEQFF.

Here the CDR3 reads CASSYGSGSPLHF. The CDR3 DNA sequence: TGCGCCAGCAGCTATGGTTCGGGTTCACCCCTCCACTTT. The chain couples TRBV5-1 to TRBJ1-6; unclear D gene. This CDR3 spans 13 amino acids. Germline lookup yields CDR1 SGHRS and CDR2 YFSETQ. Trimming shortened V by 3 bases and J by 9 bases, and 10 bases separated the two germline ends.

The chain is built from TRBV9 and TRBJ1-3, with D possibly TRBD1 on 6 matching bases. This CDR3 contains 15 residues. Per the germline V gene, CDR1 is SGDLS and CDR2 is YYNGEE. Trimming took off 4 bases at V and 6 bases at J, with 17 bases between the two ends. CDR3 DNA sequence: TGTGCCAGCAGCCCCAACTTACAGGGTTTAAACACCATATATTTT. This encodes CASSPNLQGLNTIYF.

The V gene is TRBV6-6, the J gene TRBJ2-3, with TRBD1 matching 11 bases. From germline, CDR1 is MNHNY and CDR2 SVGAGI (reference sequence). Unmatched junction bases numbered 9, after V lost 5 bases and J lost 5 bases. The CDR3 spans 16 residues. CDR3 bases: TGTGCCAGCAGTATCCGGGGACAGGGGGTTGGAGATACGCAGTATTTT. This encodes CASSIRGQGVGDTQYF.

CDR3 DNA sequence: TGTGCCAGCACTCGGACAGGACCTTCCTACGAGCAGTACTTC. Amino acid sequence: CASTRTGPSYEQYF. This sequence joins TRBV28 and TRBJ2-7; 7 bases are a match to TRBD1. V trimming: 7 bases; J trimming: 1 base; junction bases outside the gene matches: 7. CDR3 length: 14 residues. Germline CDR1 MDHEN, CDR2 SYDVKM.

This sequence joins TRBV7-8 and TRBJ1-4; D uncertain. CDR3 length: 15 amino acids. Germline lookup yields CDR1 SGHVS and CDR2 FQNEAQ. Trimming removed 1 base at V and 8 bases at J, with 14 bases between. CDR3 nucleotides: TGTGCCAGCAGCTTAGGGGCGGGCGAGAAGGAAAAACTGTTTTTT. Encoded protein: CASSLGAGEKEKLFF. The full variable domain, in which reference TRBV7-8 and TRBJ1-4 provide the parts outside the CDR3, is GAGVSQSPRYKVAKRGQDVALRCDPISGHVSLFWYQQALGQGPEFLTYFQNEAQLDKSGLPSDRFFAERPEGSVSTLKIQRTQQEDSAVYLCASSLGAGEKEKLFFGSGTQLSVL.

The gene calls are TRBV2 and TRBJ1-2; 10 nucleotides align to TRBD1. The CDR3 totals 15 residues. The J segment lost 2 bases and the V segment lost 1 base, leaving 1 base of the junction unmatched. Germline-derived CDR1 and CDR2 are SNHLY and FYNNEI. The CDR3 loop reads CASSEEGQGNYGYTF. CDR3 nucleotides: TGTGCCAGCAGTGAAGAGGGACAGGGGAACTATGGCTACACCTTC.